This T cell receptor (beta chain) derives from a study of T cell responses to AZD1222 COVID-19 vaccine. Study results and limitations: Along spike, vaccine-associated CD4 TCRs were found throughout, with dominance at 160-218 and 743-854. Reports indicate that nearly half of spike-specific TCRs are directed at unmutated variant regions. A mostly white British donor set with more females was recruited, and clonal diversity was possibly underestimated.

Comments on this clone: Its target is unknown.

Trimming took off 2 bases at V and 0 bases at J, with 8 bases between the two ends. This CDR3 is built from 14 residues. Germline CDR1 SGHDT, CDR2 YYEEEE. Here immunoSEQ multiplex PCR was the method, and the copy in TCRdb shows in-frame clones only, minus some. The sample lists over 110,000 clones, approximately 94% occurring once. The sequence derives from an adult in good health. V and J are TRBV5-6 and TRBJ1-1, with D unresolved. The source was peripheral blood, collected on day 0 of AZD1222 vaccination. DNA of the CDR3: TGTGCCAGCAGCTTCGGAGAACTGAACACTGAAGCTTTCTTT. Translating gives CASSFGELNTEAFF.